Listed below are T cell receptor beta chains from one sample, sequenced in a study of regulatory T cells in long-lasting Graves disease. One entry per CDR3 protein results from TCRdb running MiXCR on the multiplex PCR reads. The table includes 700,000 or so distinct CDR3 sequences, about 30% detected once. This specimen was peripheral blood mononuclear cells (PBMCs), taken when the disease was refractory, from a patient treated with antithyroid drugs. Receptor source: a female donor with Graves disease. Each CDR3 is given with its conserved first and last residue. The D gene is left open where the match is weak. For some rows the clone size is stated as once, few or many, or as a class when expanded; others skip it.

CDR3aa: CASRYDRGNEQYF
CDR3nt: TGCGCCAGCAGGTACGACAGGGGAAACGAGCAGTACTTC
d_gene: TRBD1
v_gene: TRBV5-1
abundance: few
j_gene: TRBJ2-7

CDR3aa: CASCRAGDMTQYF
CDR3nt: TGTGCCAGCTGTCGGGCCGGGGACATGACCCAGTACTTC
d_gene: .
v_gene: TRBV11-3
abundance: .
j_gene: TRBJ2-5

CDR3aa: CASRLGTGDQPQHF
CDR3nt: TGTGCCAGCAGGTTGGGGACAGGGGATCAGCCCCAGCATTTT
d_gene: TRBD1
v_gene: TRBV6-1
abundance: few
j_gene: TRBJ1-5

CDR3aa: CASSRGPPGQTYEQYF
CDR3nt: TGTGCCAGCAGCCGTGGCCCCCCGGGACAGACCTACGAGCAGTACTTC
d_gene: TRBD1
v_gene: TRBV27
abundance: .
j_gene: TRBJ2-7

CDR3aa: CASSQEGMGNEKLFF
CDR3nt: TGTGCCAGCAGCCAAGAAGGGATGGGGAATGAAAAACTGTTTTTT
d_gene: .
v_gene: TRBV3-1
abundance: .
j_gene: TRBJ1-4

CDR3aa: CASSLDQRDYGYTF
CDR3nt: TGTGCCAGCAGTTTGGACCAAAGGGACTATGGCTACACCTTC
d_gene: .
v_gene: TRBV27
abundance: .
j_gene: TRBJ1-2

CDR3aa: CSARGGGGQETQYF
CDR3nt: TGCAGTGCTAGGGGAGGGGGAGGGCAAGAGACCCAGTACTTC
d_gene: .
v_gene: TRBV20-1
abundance: few
j_gene: TRBJ2-5

CDR3aa: CASSSPRGGTIDNQPQHF
CDR3nt: TGTGCCAGTAGTAGCCCCAGGGGTGGGACAATTGACAATCAGCCCCAGCATTTT
d_gene: .
v_gene: TRBV19
abundance: .
j_gene: TRBJ1-5

CDR3aa: CASRSGDRLQGEPQHF
CDR3nt: TGTGCCAGCAGATCCGGGGACAGGTTGCAAGGTGAGCCCCAGCATTTT
d_gene: TRBD1
v_gene: TRBV12-3/TRBV12-4
abundance: .
j_gene: TRBJ1-5

CDR3aa: CASSFGQGLAKNIQYF
CDR3nt: TGTGCCAGCAGCTTTGGACAGGGGCTAGCCAAAAACATTCAGTACTTC
d_gene: TRBD1
v_gene: TRBV7-2
abundance: few
j_gene: TRBJ2-4

CDR3aa: CASNGNRGTSTDTQYF
CDR3nt: TGTGCCAGCAATGGAAACAGGGGAACTAGCACAGATACGCAGTATTTT
d_gene: TRBD1
v_gene: TRBV28
abundance: .
j_gene: TRBJ2-3

CDR3aa: CSATPGGEPQHF
CDR3nt: TGCAGTGCTACCCCAGGGGGAGAGCCCCAGCATTTT
d_gene: TRBD1
v_gene: TRBV20-1
abundance: .
j_gene: TRBJ1-5

CDR3aa: CASSIDWPGEVAKNIQYF
CDR3nt: TGTGCCAGTAGTATAGATTGGCCGGGGGAGGTAGCCAAAAACATTCAGTACTTC
d_gene: .
v_gene: TRBV19
abundance: .
j_gene: TRBJ2-4

CDR3aa: CASSQVEGDSYGYTF
CDR3nt: TGTGCCAGCAGCCAAGTCGAGGGGGATAGCTATGGCTACACCTTC
d_gene: .
v_gene: TRBV3-1
abundance: .
j_gene: TRBJ1-2

CDR3aa: CASRSPGRVGEQYF
CDR3nt: TGTGCCAGTAGATCCCCGGGGAGAGTTGGGGAGCAGTACTTC
d_gene: .
v_gene: TRBV19
abundance: .
j_gene: TRBJ2-7

CDR3aa: CASSAARGMRSPLHF
CDR3nt: TGTGCCAGCAGTGCCGCCCGGGGGATGCGTTCACCCCTCCACTTT
d_gene: .
v_gene: TRBV12-3/TRBV12-4
abundance: many
j_gene: TRBJ1-6

CDR3aa: CASRRLDGDTGELFF
CDR3nt: TGTGCCAGTAGAAGATTGGACGGTGACACCGGGGAGCTGTTTTTT
d_gene: .
v_gene: TRBV19
abundance: few
j_gene: TRBJ2-2

CDR3aa: CASSLDGPRYEQYF
CDR3nt: TGTGCCAGCAGTTTAGACGGGCCAAGATACGAGCAGTACTTC
d_gene: .
v_gene: TRBV12-3/TRBV12-4
abundance: many
j_gene: TRBJ2-7

CDR3aa: CASSEALRVHF
CDR3nt: TGTGCCAGCAGTGAAGCGCTTCGGGTACACTTT
d_gene: .
v_gene: TRBV6-1
abundance: few
j_gene: TRBJ1-1

CDR3aa: CASMTPQRMNTEAFF
CDR3nt: TGTGCCAGTATGACCCCTCAAAGGATGAACACTGAAGCTTTCTTT
d_gene: .
v_gene: TRBV19
abundance: few
j_gene: TRBJ1-1

CDR3aa: CASSLTGSGEKLFF
CDR3nt: TGTGCCAGCAGCTTAACAGGGTCAGGTGAAAAACTGTTTTTT
d_gene: .
v_gene: TRBV5-6
abundance: few
j_gene: TRBJ1-4

CDR3aa: CAWSVGGVSYEQYF
CDR3nt: TGTGCCTGGAGTGTCGGCGGGGTATCCTACGAGCAGTACTTC
d_gene: .
v_gene: TRBV30
abundance: .
j_gene: TRBJ2-7

CDR3aa: CASQQGAGTEAFF
CDR3nt: TGCGCCAGTCAACAGGGGGCCGGAACTGAAGCTTTCTTT
d_gene: TRBD1
v_gene: TRBV5-1
abundance: .
j_gene: TRBJ1-1

CDR3aa: CSARKAGANYGYTF
CDR3nt: TGCAGTGCTAGAAAGGCAGGAGCTAACTATGGCTACACCTTC
d_gene: .
v_gene: TRBV20-1
abundance: .
j_gene: TRBJ1-2

CDR3aa: CASSWLSADNTEAFF
CDR3nt: TGTGCCAGCAGTTGGCTGAGCGCCGATAACACTGAAGCTTTCTTT
d_gene: .
v_gene: TRBV27
abundance: few
j_gene: TRBJ1-1

CDR3aa: CASSESGAGGHTGELFF
CDR3nt: TGCGCCAGCAGTGAGTCAGGAGCGGGAGGTCACACCGGGGAGCTGTTTTTT
d_gene: TRBD2
v_gene: TRBV10-2
abundance: .
j_gene: TRBJ2-2

CDR3aa: CATSMGARGNTIYF
CDR3nt: TGTGCCACCAGCATGGGGGCTCGGGGAAACACCATATATTTT
d_gene: .
v_gene: TRBV15
abundance: .
j_gene: TRBJ1-3

CDR3aa: CASSEGQGRSYEQYF
CDR3nt: TGTGCCAGCAGTGAAGGGCAGGGTCGCTCCTACGAGCAGTACTTC
d_gene: .
v_gene: TRBV2
abundance: many
j_gene: TRBJ2-7

CDR3aa: CSARDRGGLSGYEQYF
CDR3nt: TGCAGTGCTAGAGACCGGGGGGGACTCTCCGGCTACGAGCAGTACTTC
d_gene: TRBD2
v_gene: TRBV20-1
abundance: .
j_gene: TRBJ2-7

CDR3aa: CASSQGISYEQYF
CDR3nt: TGTGCCAGCAGCCAGGGGATCTCCTACGAGCAGTACTTC
d_gene: .
v_gene: TRBV14
abundance: few
j_gene: TRBJ2-7